The rows below give T cell receptor beta chains drawn from one sample of a study of shared clonotypes between healthy human individuals. Libraries were prepared by immunoSEQ multiplex PCR; TCRdb keeps only in-frame clonotypes and omits some of them. The table records 2 million to 2.5 million clones, 85% to 95% of them present only once. The sequenced sample consisted of naive CD4+ T cells sorted from blood. These receptors came from a man aged 18 to 29 in good health. The CDR3 runs from the conserved cysteine through the conserved F or W. Each record gives: CDR3 protein, CDR3 DNA, D gene, clone size, J gene, V gene. D genes are given only for firm matches. For some rows the clone size is stated as once, few or many, or as a class when expanded; others skip it.

CDR3 protein: CASSLGGRANYGYTF; CDR3 DNA: TGTGCCAGCAGCTTGGGAGGCAGGGCTAACTATGGCTACACCTTC; D gene: -; clone size: -; J gene: TRBJ1-2; V gene: TRBV5-4
CDR3 protein: CASSRDGWNNQPQHF; CDR3 DNA: TGTGCCAGCAGTCGCGACGGATGGAACAATCAGCCCCAGCATTTT; D gene: -; clone size: -; J gene: TRBJ1-5; V gene: TRBV2
CDR3 protein: CATRAGEYEQYF; CDR3 DNA: TGTGCTACGAGGGCAGGGGAATACGAGCAGTACTTC; D gene: -; clone size: -; J gene: TRBJ2-7; V gene: TRBV6-5
CDR3 protein: CASPWGMRRPQHF; CDR3 DNA: TGTGCCAGCCCATGGGGCATGAGGAGGCCCCAGCATTTT; D gene: -; clone size: -; J gene: TRBJ1-5; V gene: TRBV7-9
CDR3 protein: CASSLDDRGGVRYTF; CDR3 DNA: TGTGCCAGCAGCTTAGATGACAGGGGAGGGGTGCGCTACACCTTC; D gene: TRBD1; clone size: -; J gene: TRBJ1-2; V gene: TRBV13
CDR3 protein: CSPGGSYGYTF; CDR3 DNA: TGCAGCCCAGGGGGCAGCTATGGCTACACCTTC; D gene: TRBD1; clone size: -; J gene: TRBJ1-2; V gene: TRBV20-1
CDR3 protein: CASRKDVGSEQYF; CDR3 DNA: TGTGCCAGCAGGAAGGACGTTGGAAGCGAGCAGTACTTC; D gene: -; clone size: -; J gene: TRBJ2-7; V gene: TRBV5-4
CDR3 protein: CASSESGRYNEQFF; CDR3 DNA: TGCGCCAGCAGTGAGTCGGGCCGGTACAATGAGCAGTTCTTC; D gene: -; clone size: -; J gene: TRBJ2-1; V gene: TRBV10-2
CDR3 protein: CASSETGGQAQYF; CDR3 DNA: TGTGCCAGCAGTGAAACAGGGGGCCAGGCGCAGTATTTT; D gene: TRBD1; clone size: -; J gene: TRBJ2-3; V gene: TRBV6-5
CDR3 protein: CASSYTGTGAFTGELFF; CDR3 DNA: TGCGCCAGCAGCTATACCGGGACAGGGGCATTCACCGGGGAGCTGTTTTTT; D gene: TRBD1; clone size: -; J gene: TRBJ2-2; V gene: TRBV5-1
CDR3 protein: CASSFSGSLSYEQYF; CDR3 DNA: TGTGCCAGCAGCTTTAGCGGGAGTCTTTCCTACGAGCAGTACTTC; D gene: TRBD2; clone size: -; J gene: TRBJ2-7; V gene: TRBV7-2
CDR3 protein: CASSGISGTEAFF; CDR3 DNA: TGTGCCAGCAGTGGAATCTCCGGCACTGAAGCTTTCTTT; D gene: -; clone size: -; J gene: TRBJ1-1; V gene: TRBV25-1
CDR3 protein: CASSRRADGRHYNEQFF; CDR3 DNA: TGTGCCAGCAGCCGGCGGGCCGACGGGAGGCATTACAATGAGCAGTTCTTC; D gene: TRBD2; clone size: once; J gene: TRBJ2-1; V gene: TRBV7-2
CDR3 protein: CASSSARPGGRLFF; CDR3 DNA: TGTGCCAGCAGCTCTGCCCGGCCGGGAGGGAGACTGTTTTTT; D gene: -; clone size: -; J gene: TRBJ1-4; V gene: TRBV7-2
CDR3 protein: CASSYKVNYGYTF; CDR3 DNA: TGTGCCAGCAGTTACAAGGTTAACTATGGCTACACCTTC; D gene: -; clone size: once; J gene: TRBJ1-2; V gene: TRBV6-6
CDR3 protein: CASSTPGGENEKLFF; CDR3 DNA: TGTGCCAGCAGTACTCCAGGGGGAGAAAATGAAAAACTGTTTTTT; D gene: TRBD1; clone size: -; J gene: TRBJ1-4; V gene: TRBV9
CDR3 protein: CASSQDAGPYEQYF; CDR3 DNA: TGCGCCAGCAGCCAAGATGCCGGGCCCTACGAGCAGTACTTC; D gene: -; clone size: -; J gene: TRBJ2-7; V gene: TRBV4-3
CDR3 protein: CASSLIQHNQPQHF; CDR3 DNA: TGTGCCAGCAGCCTCATACAGCACAATCAGCCCCAGCATTTT; D gene: -; clone size: -; J gene: TRBJ1-5; V gene: TRBV7-8
CDR3 protein: CASSTTGQGFREQYF; CDR3 DNA: TGTGCCAGCAGTACTACGGGACAGGGCTTTCGCGAGCAGTACTTC; D gene: TRBD1; clone size: -; J gene: TRBJ2-7; V gene: TRBV28
CDR3 protein: CASSPDRGIVGTQYF; CDR3 DNA: TGTGCCAGCAGCCCGGACAGGGGGATAGTAGGGACCCAGTACTTC; D gene: TRBD1; clone size: -; J gene: TRBJ2-5; V gene: TRBV5-6
CDR3 protein: CASSPSGGLTGGELFF; CDR3 DNA: TGTGCCAGCAGCCCCAGCGGTGGCCTCACGGGAGGGGAGCTGTTTTTT; D gene: -; clone size: -; J gene: TRBJ2-2; V gene: TRBV21-1
CDR3 protein: CASSLDPVSGGRGQFF; CDR3 DNA: TGTGCCAGCAGCTTAGACCCGGTTAGCGGGGGACGAGGGCAGTTCTTC; D gene: TRBD2; clone size: -; J gene: TRBJ2-1; V gene: TRBV11-2
CDR3 protein: CASSLATSGVGETQYF; CDR3 DNA: TGCGCCAGCAGCTTGGCGACTAGCGGGGTGGGAGAGACCCAGTACTTC; D gene: TRBD2; clone size: -; J gene: TRBJ2-5; V gene: TRBV5-1
CDR3 protein: CASSPSPYEQYF; CDR3 DNA: TGTGCCAGCTCACCATCCCCCTACGAGCAGTACTTC; D gene: -; clone size: -; J gene: TRBJ2-7; V gene: TRBV18
CDR3 protein: CSPGLAGDCSYNEQFF; CDR3 DNA: TGCAGCCCGGGACTAGCGGGGGACTGCTCCTACAATGAGCAGTTCTTC; D gene: TRBD2; clone size: -; J gene: TRBJ2-1; V gene: TRBV29-1
CDR3 protein: CASSVDLVDTQYF; CDR3 DNA: TGTGCCAGCAGTGTGGATCTAGTGGATACGCAGTATTTT; D gene: -; clone size: -; J gene: TRBJ2-3; V gene: TRBV6-1
CDR3 protein: CASSIERGAGELFF; CDR3 DNA: TGTGCCAGTAGTATAGAAAGGGGAGCCGGGGAGCTGTTTTTT; D gene: -; clone size: -; J gene: TRBJ2-2; V gene: TRBV19
CDR3 protein: CASSLGSGATDTQYF; CDR3 DNA: TGTGCCAGCAGCTTAGGTAGCGGGGCCACAGATACGCAGTATTTT; D gene: TRBD2; clone size: -; J gene: TRBJ2-3; V gene: TRBV11-1
CDR3 protein: CASSQGSGSWYEQYF; CDR3 DNA: TGTGCCAGCAGCCAGGGGAGCGGGAGCTGGTACGAGCAGTACTTC; D gene: TRBD2; clone size: once; J gene: TRBJ2-7; V gene: TRBV5-4
CDR3 protein: CASSLNGGPGNTIYF; CDR3 DNA: TGTGCCAGCAGCTTAAATGGGGGGCCTGGAAACACCATATATTTT; D gene: -; clone size: -; J gene: TRBJ1-3; V gene: TRBV7-2
CDR3 protein: CASSLRQEIWGYTF; CDR3 DNA: TGTGCCAGCAGTTTAAGGCAGGAAATATGGGGCTACACCTTC; D gene: -; clone size: once; J gene: TRBJ1-2; V gene: TRBV28
CDR3 protein: CSVGGIAGGPGNEQFF; CDR3 DNA: TGCAGCGTGGGGGGAATAGCGGGAGGGCCGGGCAATGAGCAGTTCTTC; D gene: TRBD2; clone size: many; J gene: TRBJ2-1; V gene: TRBV29-1
CDR3 protein: CASGLTGNTEAFF; CDR3 DNA: TGTGCCAGCGGGCTGACAGGGAACACTGAAGCTTTCTTT; D gene: -; clone size: -; J gene: TRBJ1-1; V gene: TRBV2
CDR3 protein: CASSLTGGGGELFF; CDR3 DNA: TGTGCCAGCAGCTTAACAGGGGGCGGCGGGGAGCTGTTTTTT; D gene: TRBD1; clone size: -; J gene: TRBJ2-2; V gene: TRBV7-9
CDR3 protein: CASSSGRPRDTQYF; CDR3 DNA: TGTGCCAGCAGTAGCGGTAGGCCCCGAGATACGCAGTATTTT; D gene: -; clone size: -; J gene: TRBJ2-3; V gene: TRBV6-5
CDR3 protein: CASSQVVRDTGNTIYF; CDR3 DNA: TGCGCCAGCAGCCAAGTGGTCAGGGATACAGGAAACACCATATATTTT; D gene: -; clone size: -; J gene: TRBJ1-3; V gene: TRBV4-1
CDR3 protein: CASSDRVVAGNTIYF; CDR3 DNA: TGTGCCAGCAGCGACAGGGTTGTAGCTGGAAACACCATATATTTT; D gene: TRBD1; clone size: -; J gene: TRBJ1-3; V gene: TRBV6-6
CDR3 protein: CATSRDGTGGTDTQYF; CDR3 DNA: TGTGCCACCAGCAGAGATGGAACAGGGGGCACAGATACGCAGTATTTT; D gene: TRBD1; clone size: -; J gene: TRBJ2-3; V gene: TRBV15
CDR3 protein: CASSLEGASTEAFF; CDR3 DNA: TGCGCCAGCAGCTTAGAGGGGGCAAGCACTGAAGCTTTCTTT; D gene: TRBD1; clone size: -; J gene: TRBJ1-1; V gene: TRBV5-1
CDR3 protein: CASSLGGGHNEKLFF; CDR3 DNA: TGTGCCAGCAGCTTAGGGGGTGGACATAATGAAAAACTGTTTTTT; D gene: -; clone size: -; J gene: TRBJ1-4; V gene: TRBV7-9
CDR3 protein: CASSGTDNQPQHF; CDR3 DNA: TGTGCCAGCAGTGGGACAGACAATCAGCCCCAGCATTTT; D gene: -; clone size: once; J gene: TRBJ1-5; V gene: TRBV2
CDR3 protein: CASSRDPITDREIGYTF; CDR3 DNA: TGCGCCAGCAGCCGCGACCCCATCACCGACAGGGAAATCGGCTACACCTTC; D gene: TRBD1; clone size: -; J gene: TRBJ1-2; V gene: TRBV5-1
CDR3 protein: CASGLDRAYEQYF; CDR3 DNA: TGTGCTAGTGGTTTGGACAGAGCCTACGAGCAGTACTTC; D gene: -; clone size: -; J gene: TRBJ2-7; V gene: TRBV12-5